Following are 13 T cell receptor beta chains from one sample sequenced in a study of blood T cell repertoires in COVID-19. Profiled with immunoSEQ multiplex PCR; TCRdb holds only in-frame clones, not every one. This table has approximately 100,000 clones, 80% to 90% appearing once. The specimen was peripheral blood. The receptors shown here come from a woman of 80 years or more with acute or convalescent COVID-19.

The rearrangement links TRBV19 to TRBJ2-7; D may be TRBD1 (7 bases). V lost 4 bases and J lost 4, with 11 bases in between. The CDR3 totals 13 residues. Germline V gene data show CDR1 as LNHDA and CDR2 as SQIVND (reference sequence). The DNA for the CDR3 is TGTGCCAGTAGTACGTCAGGGGGGTACGAGCAGTACTTC. Residues: CASSTSGGYEQYF.

The rearrangement uses TRBV6-6 and TRBJ2-7, with 9 bases fitting TRBD1. Trimming took 7 bases from V and 3 from J; bases not matched to a gene: 7. The germline V gene encodes CDR1 MNHNY and CDR2 SVGAGI (reference sequence). The CDR3 totals 14 residues. CDR3 sequence: CASNPTGGDYEQYF. The CDR3, as DNA: TGTGCCAGCAACCCGACAGGGGGAGACTACGAGCAGTACTTC.

J is TRBJ2-7 and V is TRBV2; 8 positions match TRBD1. Germline trimming cut 7 bases from V and 6 bases from J; bases unmatched to any gene: 11. The CDR3 is made up of 14 amino acids. Germline CDR1 SNHLY, CDR2 FYNNEI. The CDR3 DNA is TGTGCCAGCATCTACCAGGGGGCAGTTGGCGAGCAGTACTTC. It specifies CASIYQGAVGEQYF.

The chain is built from TRBV7-9 and TRBJ2-1; weak D call: TRBD1 (5 bases). With 5 bases removed from V and 0 bases from J, the gap between germline ends came to 17 bases. The V gene's germline CDR1 is SEHNR and CDR2 FQNEAQ (reference sequence). The CDR3 consists of 17 residues. The CDR3 is CASSARWGSSSYNEQFF. CDR3 nucleotide sequence: TGTGCCAGCAGCGCGAGGTGGGGCAGTAGCTCCTACAATGAGCAGTTCTTC.

The CDR3 nucleotides read TGTGCCAGCAGACGGGGGGGTTACAATGAGCAGTTCTTC. Translation: CASRRGGYNEQFF. The chain combines TRBV5-4 with TRBJ2-1; 8 nucleotides agree with TRBD2. The CDR3 length is 13 residues. The germline gives CDR1 SGHNT, CDR2 YYREEE (reference sequence). V trimming: 5 bases; J trimming: 4 bases; junction bases outside the gene matches: 2.

This chain links TRBV28 with TRBJ1-1; D perhaps matches TRBD1 (5 bases). This CDR3 spans 15 amino acids. Germline V gives CDR1 MDHEN, CDR2 SYDVKM. With 7 bases removed from V and 1 base from J, the gap between germline ends came to 16 bases. The CDR3 DNA reads as TGTGCCAGCACTTCCTGGGGGGGTTCGAACACTGAAGCTTTCTTT. Translating gives CASTSWGGSNTEAFF.

The CDR3 here is CASSSNDRGYEQYF. The CDR3, as DNA: TGCGCCAGCAGCTCGAATGACAGGGGCTACGAGCAGTACTTC. The chain combines TRBV5-1 with TRBJ2-7; 8 nucleotides agree with TRBD1. CDR1 and CDR2 from the germline V gene are SGHRS and YFSETQ. The CDR3 is 14 residues long. V gave up 3 bases and J gave up 3 bases; unmatched junction bases: 5.

The chain uses TRBV7-2 and TRBJ2-7, with D perhaps matching TRBD1 (5 bases). The germline V gene encodes CDR1 SGHTA and CDR2 FQGNSA. The CDR3 is made up of 12 amino acids. The V and J ends lost 5 bases and 4 bases respectively, with 9 bases between them. CDR3 residues: CASSPGAYEQYF. For the CDR3, the DNA is TGTGCCAGCAGCCCTGGGGCGTACGAGCAGTACTTC.

This rearrangement joins TRBV28 to TRBJ2-2, with D possibly matching TRBD1 (7 bases). The CDR3 totals 13 residues. Germline CDR1 is MDHEN and CDR2 is SYDVKM. V dropped 4 bases and J dropped 7 bases, with 10 bases sitting between them. In nucleotides, the CDR3 is TGTGCCAGCAGTTCAGGGGGACTCGGGGAGCTGTTTTTT. This codes for CASSSGGLGELFF.

A word on this clone: One junction end does not reproduce the germline sequence, and a read error may be involved. The chain recombines TRBV5-1 with TRBJ2-5; 9 bases fit TRBD1. Germline CDR1 and CDR2: SGHRS and YFSETQ. This CDR3 is built from 15 residues. The CDR3 spells CASGLSRDREETQYF. In DNA, the CDR3 is TGCGCCAGCGGCTTGAGTAGGGACAGGGAGGAGACCCAGTACTTC.

The chain uses TRBV15 and TRBJ2-1; 8 bases map to TRBD2. The CDR3 sequence is 14 residues long. Germline assignment: CDR1 LNHNV and CDR2 YYDKDF (reference sequence). Losses at the gene ends were 2 bases for V and 10 bases for J; bases not matched to a gene: 7. In DNA form, the CDR3 reads TGTGCCACCAGCAGACCCGTCTTAGCGGGGGAGCAGTTCTTC. This translates into CATSRPVLAGEQFF.

CDR3 residues: CASSWTKVTYEQYF. The CDR3 DNA follows: TGTGCCAGCAGTTGGACTAAAGTCACCTACGAGCAGTACTTC. The chain combines TRBV28 with TRBJ2-7; D is perhaps TRBD2 (6 bases). The germline gives CDR1 MDHEN, CDR2 SYDVKM. The V gene lost 4 bases and the J gene lost 2 bases, with 12 bases spanning the gap. The CDR3 has 14 residues.

This sequence joins TRBV27 and TRBJ2-7; 8 positions match TRBD2. Trimming removed 6 bases from V and 6 bases from J; junction bases left unmatched: 10. CDR3 length: 14 residues. The germline V gene has CDR1 MNHEY and CDR2 SMNVEV (reference sequence). Here the CDR3 reads CASRGGLAEIEQYF. The CDR3 DNA reads as TGTGCCAGCAGGGGCGGACTAGCTGAGATCGAGCAGTACTTC.